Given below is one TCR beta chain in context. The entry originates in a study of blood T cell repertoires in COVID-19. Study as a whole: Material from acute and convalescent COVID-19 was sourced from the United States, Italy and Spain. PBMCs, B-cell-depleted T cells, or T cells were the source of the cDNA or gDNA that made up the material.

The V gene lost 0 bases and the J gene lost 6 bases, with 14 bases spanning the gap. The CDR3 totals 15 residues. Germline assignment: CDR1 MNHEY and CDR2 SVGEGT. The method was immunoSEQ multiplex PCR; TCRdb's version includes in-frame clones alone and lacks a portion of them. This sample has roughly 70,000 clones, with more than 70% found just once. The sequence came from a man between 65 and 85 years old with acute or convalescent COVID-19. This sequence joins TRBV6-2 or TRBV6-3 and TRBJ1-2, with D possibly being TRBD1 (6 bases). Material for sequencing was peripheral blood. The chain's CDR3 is CASSYSSGTLHGYTF. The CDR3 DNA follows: TGTGCCAGCAGTTACTCGAGCGGGACACTACATGGCTACACCTTC.